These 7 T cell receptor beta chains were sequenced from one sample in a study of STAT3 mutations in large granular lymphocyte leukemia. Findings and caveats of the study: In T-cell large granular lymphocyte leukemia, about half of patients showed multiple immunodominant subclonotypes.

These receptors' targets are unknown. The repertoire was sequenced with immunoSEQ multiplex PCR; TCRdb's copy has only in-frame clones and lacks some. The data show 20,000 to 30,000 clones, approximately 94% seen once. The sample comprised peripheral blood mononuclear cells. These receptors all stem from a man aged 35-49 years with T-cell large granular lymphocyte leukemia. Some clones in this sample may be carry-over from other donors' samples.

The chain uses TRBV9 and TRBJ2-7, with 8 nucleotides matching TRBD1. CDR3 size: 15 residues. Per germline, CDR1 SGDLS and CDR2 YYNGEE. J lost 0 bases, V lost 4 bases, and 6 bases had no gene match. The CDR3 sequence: CASSLTGASSYEQYF. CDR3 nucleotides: TGTGCCAGCAGCTTGACAGGGGCTAGCTCCTACGAGCAGTACTTC.

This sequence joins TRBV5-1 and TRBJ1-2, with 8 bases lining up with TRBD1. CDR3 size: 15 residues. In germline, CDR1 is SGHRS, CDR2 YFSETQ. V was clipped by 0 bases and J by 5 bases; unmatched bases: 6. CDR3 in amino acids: CASSLDGTGLYGYTF. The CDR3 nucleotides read TGCGCCAGCAGCTTGGACGGGACAGGACTTTATGGCTACACCTTC.

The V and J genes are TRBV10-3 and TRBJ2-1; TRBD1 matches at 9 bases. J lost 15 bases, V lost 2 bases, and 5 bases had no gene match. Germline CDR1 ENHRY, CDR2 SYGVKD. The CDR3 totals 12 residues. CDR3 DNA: TGTGCCATCAGTGAGGAGGGACAGGGTTGGTTCTTC. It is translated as CAISEEGQGWFF.

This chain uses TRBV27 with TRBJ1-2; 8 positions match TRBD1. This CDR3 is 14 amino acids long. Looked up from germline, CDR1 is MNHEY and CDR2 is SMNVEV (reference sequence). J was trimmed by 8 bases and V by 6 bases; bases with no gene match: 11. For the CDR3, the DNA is TGTGCCAGCAGCTCCCTTGACAGGGGACAAGGCTACACCTTC. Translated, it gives CASSSLDRGQGYTF.

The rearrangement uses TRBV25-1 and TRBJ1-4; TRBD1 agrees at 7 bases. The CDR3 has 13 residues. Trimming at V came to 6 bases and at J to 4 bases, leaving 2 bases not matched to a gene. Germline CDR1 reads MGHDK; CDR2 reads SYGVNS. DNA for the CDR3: TGTGCCAGCAGAGGGGGCTTTAATGAAAAACTGTTTTTT. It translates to CASRGGFNEKLFF. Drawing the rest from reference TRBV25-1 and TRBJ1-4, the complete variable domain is EADIYQTPRYLVIGTGKKITLECSQTMGHDKMYWYQQDPGMELHLIHYSYGVNSTEKGDLSSESTVSRIRTEHFPLTLESARPSHTSQYLCASRGGFNEKLFFGSGTQLSVL.

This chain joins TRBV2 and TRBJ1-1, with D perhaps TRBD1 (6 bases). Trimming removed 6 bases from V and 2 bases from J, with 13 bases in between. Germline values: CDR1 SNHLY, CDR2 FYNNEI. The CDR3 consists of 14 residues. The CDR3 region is CASRDRDINTEAFF. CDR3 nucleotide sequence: TGTGCCAGCAGAGACCGGGACATCAACACTGAAGCTTTCTTT. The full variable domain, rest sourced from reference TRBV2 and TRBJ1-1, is EPEVTQTPSHQVTQMGQEVILRCVPISNHLYFYWYRQILGQKVEFLVSFYNNEISEKSEIFDDQFSVERPDGSNFTLKIRSTKLEDSAMYFCASRDRDINTEAFFGQGTRLTVV.

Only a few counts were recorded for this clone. This CDR3 is CASSSIDWNSPLHF. The CDR3 nucleotides read TGTGCCAGCAGCTCGATAGACTGGAACTCACCCCTCCACTTT. V and J are TRBV5-8 and TRBJ1-6; D remains ambiguous. Deletions cut 3 bases from V and 10 bases from J, with 14 bases between. The CDR3 covers 14 residues. Germline-derived CDR1 and CDR2 are SGHTS and YDEGEE.